This T cell receptor beta chain was recovered during a study of control samples from healthy donors and cancer patients. Data came from immunoSEQ multiplex PCR; TCRdb stores just in-frame clones and leaves some out. The table includes roughly 76,000 clones, about 95% detected once. CDR1 is LGHNA, CDR2 YNFKEQ, per germline. The CDR3 is made up of 16 amino acids. V shed 2 bases, J shed 2 bases, and the junction held 6 bases outside the gene matches. Source material: blood. V usage is TRBV4-2 and J usage is TRBJ2-1; 7 bases agree with TRBD2. This TCR came from a woman aged 40 to 50 in good health. The CDR3 is CASSQPTSVPYNEQFF. For the CDR3, the DNA is TGTGCCAGCAGCCAACCCACTAGCGTACCCTACAATGAGCAGTTCTTC.